This record concerns one T cell receptor (beta chain) sequence. Its target is not known. Germline lookup yields CDR1 MDHEN and CDR2 SYDVKM. The CDR3 runs to 12 residues. V lost 6 bases, J lost 11 bases, and 16 bases lay in between. This entry belongs to a study of shared clonotypes between healthy human individuals. Looking at the study overall: The cohort had a couple of women and three men, ages 18 to 49. Each donor's CD4 naive and CD4 memory cells filled three plates apiece, CD8 naive two, and CD8 memory one.

200 ng DNA, about 33,000 T cell genomes, went into each sorted-subset replicate PCR. Libraries were prepared by immunoSEQ multiplex PCR; TCRdb keeps only in-frame clonotypes and omits some of them. The sample contains under 750,000 clones, about two thirds of which appear only once. Findings and caveats of the study: Rarefaction revealed incomplete sorted-subset sequencing despite large depth.

This clonotype was sampled from a woman aged 25 to 45 in good health. This rearrangement joins TRBV28 to TRBJ1-1; a weak D match, TRBD1 (6 bases). Sequencing was done on a sample of memory CD4+ T cells sorted from blood. Subset defined: CD45RA-negative fraction. This CDR3 reads CASSLYRDIAFF. The CDR3 nucleotides read TGTGCCAGCAGCCTATACCGGGACATCGCTTTCTTT.